This TCR beta chain was retrieved from a study of cytomegalovirus exposure and HLA in healthy donors. General study points: Presence/absence analyses took donor sequencing depth as roughly uniform. It was reportedly the case that the classifier diagnosed cytomegalovirus status with high specificity and sensitivity.

This clone showed up just a few times. Its antigen is undetermined. The PCR had 60 Vbeta and 13 Jbeta primers. Here immunoSEQ multiplex PCR was the method, and the copy in TCRdb shows in-frame clones only, minus some. The table includes around 130,000 clones, just over 65% detected once. The germline V and J ends were trimmed by 4 bases and 8 bases, with 21 bases remaining between them. Per germline, CDR1 SGHNT and CDR2 YYREEE (reference sequence). The CDR3 length is 15 residues. The chain employs TRBV5-4 and TRBJ1-2; no firm D call. The sequence was collected from a man younger than 35 in good health and CMV-seronegative. Source material: PBMCs. The CDR3 loop reads CASSPERREFIGYTF. CDR3 nucleotides: TGTGCCAGCAGCCCCGAGCGGCGGGAGTTTATAGGCTACACCTTC.